This note documents a single TCR beta chain sequence. The antigen remains undetermined. No DNA is shown, since the ends of the CDR3 on it are uncertain; the CDR3 is the one TCRdb lists. Next came a second PCR, run for about 6 to 12 cycles, which used a sample-barcoded 5' primer along with a J-beta primer mix. A tag from a template-switch adaptor with 12 random nucleotides marked each cDNA molecule. TCRdb itself ran the 5' RACE reads through MiXCR, one entry per CDR3 protein. The sample lists approximately 600,000 distinct CDR3 sequences, 58% occurring once. The sample belongs to a study of blood T cells in healthy people across ages. Study-wide results and limits: Diversity figures derived from one million T cells were judged to underestimate the true value.

The germline V gene encodes CDR1 MDHEN and CDR2 SYDVKM. Including both end residues, the CDR3 is 15 amino acids long. The study recruited healthy Caucasian donors from Russia who were aged roughly 6 to 95. Donors gave 8.5 to 10 milliliters of peripheral blood apiece. V gene TRBV28 combines with J gene TRBJ2-4. Sequenced material: blood. The clonotype was recovered from a man in his sixties in good health. The CDR3: CASSTSLAAQETQYF.